Sequencing of this T cell receptor beta chain was carried out in a study of T-cell reconstitution after alpha-beta-depleted transplantation in children. A library of TCRbeta sequences, prepared with unique molecular identifiers, was generated. TCRdb itself ran the PCR reads through MiXCR, one entry per CDR3 protein. Of hundreds of thousands of distinct CDR3 sequences listed, roughly a tenth are singletons. The V gene lost 3 bases and the J gene lost 4 bases, with 12 bases spanning the gap. Germline V gives CDR1 PRHDT, CDR2 FYEKMQ (reference sequence). The CDR3 consists of 14 residues. This clonotype was seen a handful of times.

This receptor was identified in a human donor who donated a stem cell graft to a child with acute myeloid leukemia. The specimen was PBMCs from the stem cell graft donor, collected from the stem cell graft. The chain is built from TRBV13 and TRBJ2-5; D call uncertain. The CDR3: CASSLPGPGETQYF. The CDR3 DNA follows: TGTGCCAGCAGCTTGCCGGGCCCCGGAGAGACCCAGTACTTC.